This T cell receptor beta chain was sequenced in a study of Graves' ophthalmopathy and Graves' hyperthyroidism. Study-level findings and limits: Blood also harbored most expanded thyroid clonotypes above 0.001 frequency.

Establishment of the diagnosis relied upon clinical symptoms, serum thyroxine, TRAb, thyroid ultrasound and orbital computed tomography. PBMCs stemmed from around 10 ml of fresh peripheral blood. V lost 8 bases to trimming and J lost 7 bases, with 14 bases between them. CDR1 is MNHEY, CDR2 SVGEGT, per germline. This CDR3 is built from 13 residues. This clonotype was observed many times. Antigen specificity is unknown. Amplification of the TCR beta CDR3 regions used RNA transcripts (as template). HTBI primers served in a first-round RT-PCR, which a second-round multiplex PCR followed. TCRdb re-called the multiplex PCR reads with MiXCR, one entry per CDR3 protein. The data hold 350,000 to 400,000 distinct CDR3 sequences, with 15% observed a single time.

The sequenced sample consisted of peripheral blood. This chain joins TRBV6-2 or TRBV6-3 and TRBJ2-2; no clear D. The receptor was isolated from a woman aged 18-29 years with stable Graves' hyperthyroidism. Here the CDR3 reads CASGVHWIGELFF. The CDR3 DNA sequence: TGTGCCAGCGGGGTCCATTGGATCGGGGAGCTGTTTTTT.